The 17 T cell receptor beta chains reported below all come from one sample, sequenced in a study of T cell clusters in autoimmune cytopenias. Approximately 40,000 genome equivalents of blood DNA were amplified for TRB. Multiplex touch-down PCR amplified TRB using TRB-A and TRB-B pools in one tube. One entry per CDR3 protein, without DNA, is what TCRdb gives after re-calling the multiplex PCR reads. In total, the table holds 6,000 to 6,500 distinct CDR3 sequences. These same data were also listed under a study on T cell repertoires in aging, cancer and after chemotherapy.

Source material: peripheral blood. The receptors stem from a human donor in good health.

Considering frequency, this clonotype is medium-sized. The chain employs TRBV5-6 and TRBJ2-7; TCRdb selects TRBD2, and the lack of DNA leaves this call unchecked. The CDR3 length is 12 residues. Looked up from germline, CDR1 is SGHDT and CDR2 is YYEEEE. CDR3 loop: CASSLAGREQYF.

V and J are TRBV5-6 and TRBJ2-7. The CDR3 sequence is 14 residues long. CDR1 and CDR2 (germline): SGHDT, YYEEEE. CDR3 amino acids: CASSLWQPSYEQYF. Full variable domain (outside the CDR3, taken from reference TRBV5-6 and TRBJ2-7): DAGVTQSPTHLIKTRGQQVTLRCSPKSGHDTVSWYQQALGQGPQFIFQYYEEEERQRGNFPDRFSGHQFPNYSSELNVNALLLGDSALYLCASSLWQPSYEQYFGPGTRLTVT.

The chain has TRBV6-1 and TRBJ1-2. The CDR3 runs to 15 residues. Germline values: CDR1 MNHNS, CDR2 SASEGT. The CDR3 sequence: CASSGGGGEEYGYTF.

The CDR3 sequence is CASSSAGGPTNEKLFF. V and J are TRBV5-6 and TRBJ1-4. Germline CDR1 SGHDT, CDR2 YYEEEE. This CDR3 spans 16 amino acids.

This CDR3 reads CASSPRGGDDTQYF. The chain has TRBV5-1 and TRBJ2-3; checking the TCRdb D call of TRBD1 is not possible without DNA. Per the germline V gene, CDR1 is SGHRS and CDR2 is YFSETQ. The CDR3 consists of 14 residues.

This sequence joins TRBV5-1 and TRBJ2-1; the D gene TCRdb calls, TRBD1, cannot be checked with no DNA. CDR1 SGHRS and CDR2 YFSETQ come from the germline V gene. The CDR3 extends over 14 amino acids. The CDR3 spells CASSFLGGHNEQFF.

This clonotype shows up as medium-sized by frequency. CDR3 residues: CSVAGLAGGRGNIQYF. V gene TRBV29-1 combines with J gene TRBJ2-4; the D call of TRBD2 rests on TCRdb alone, since no DNA is present to check it. The CDR3 sequence is 16 residues long. CDR1 and CDR2 from the germline V gene are SQVTM and ANQGSEA.

This rearrangement joins TRBV7-4 to TRBJ2-1; TCRdb indicates TRBD1, and absent DNA this call remains unverified. This CDR3 is 17 amino acids long. Germline V lookup: CDR1 SGHVT, CDR2 SQSDAQ. CDR3 protein: CASIDHSGTGAFDEQFF.

V usage is TRBV12-3 or TRBV12-4 and J usage is TRBJ2-5; TCRdb outputs TRBD2, but without DNA this stays unchecked. The CDR3 consists of 16 residues. CDR3 residues: CASSLGASGVQETQYF.

Frequency places this clonotype as medium-sized (0.01 to 0.1%). The CDR3 here is CADGNTGELFF. The gene calls are TRBV12-3 or TRBV12-4 and TRBJ2-2. This CDR3 region has 11 residues.

V gene TRBV27 combines with J gene TRBJ1-4. Germline CDR1 is MNHEY and CDR2 is SMNVEV (reference sequence). There are 15 residues in the CDR3. CDR3 in amino acids: CASSLIGSPNEKLFF.

The chain uses TRBV5-4 and TRBJ2-7. Germline lookup yields CDR1 SGHNT and CDR2 YYREEE (reference sequence). The CDR3 sequence is 12 residues long. The CDR3 protein is CASSLFSYEQYF.

By frequency, this clonotype registers medium-sized. This rearrangement joins TRBV30 to TRBJ1-3. The germline V gene has CDR1 GTSNPN and CDR2 SVGIG (reference sequence). The CDR3 is 15 amino acids. CDR3 residues: CAWSVRRDSGNTIYF.

This clonotype is classed as medium-sized by frequency. The J gene is TRBJ2-3, the V gene TRBV19. Germline assignment: CDR1 LNHDA and CDR2 SQIVND (reference sequence). This CDR3 comprises 15 residues. CDR3 sequence reads: CASSRSLTGTDTQYF.

The CDR3 spells CASSLWLGGGNIQYF. The chain employs TRBV5-6 and TRBJ2-4; the D call from TCRdb, TRBD2, cannot be confirmed without DNA. The CDR3 consists of 15 residues. The germline V gene has CDR1 SGHDT and CDR2 YYEEEE.

In terms of frequency, this clonotype is medium-sized. The V and J genes are TRBV30 and TRBJ1-3. The germline CDR1 and CDR2 sequences are GTSNPN and SVGIG (reference sequence). This CDR3 spans 11 amino acids. CDR3 sequence reads: CAWRGIGTIYF.

The chain carries TRBV5-1 and TRBJ2-1; TCRdb designates TRBD1, a call that cannot be tested without DNA. This CDR3 region has 14 residues. The germline CDR1 and CDR2 sequences are SGHRS and YFSETQ. This CDR3 is CASSWSGASHEQFF.